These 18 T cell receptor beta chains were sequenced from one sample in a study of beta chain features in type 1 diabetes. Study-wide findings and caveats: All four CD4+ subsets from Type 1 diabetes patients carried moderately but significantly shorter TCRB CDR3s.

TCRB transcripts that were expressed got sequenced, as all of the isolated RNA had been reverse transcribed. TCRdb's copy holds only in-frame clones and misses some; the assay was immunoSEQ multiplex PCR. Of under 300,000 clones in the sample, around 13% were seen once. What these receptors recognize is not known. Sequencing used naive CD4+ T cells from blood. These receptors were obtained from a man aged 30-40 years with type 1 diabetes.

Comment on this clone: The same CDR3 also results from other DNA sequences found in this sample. The CDR3 reads CAWSLTDTQYF. As DNA, the CDR3 is TGTGCCTGGAGTTTAACAGATACGCAGTATTTT. The chain joins TRBV30 to TRBJ2-3; unclear D gene. In germline, CDR1 is GTSNPN, CDR2 SVGIG (reference sequence). V was trimmed by 2 bases and J by 3 bases, leaving 3 bases between them. This CDR3 has 11 amino acids.

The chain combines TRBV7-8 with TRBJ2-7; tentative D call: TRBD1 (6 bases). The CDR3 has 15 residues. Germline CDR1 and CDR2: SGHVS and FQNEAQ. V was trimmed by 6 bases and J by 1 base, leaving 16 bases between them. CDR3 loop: CASSSNRDTSYEQYF. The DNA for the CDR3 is TGTGCCAGCAGTTCCAACCGGGACACTTCCTACGAGCAGTACTTC.

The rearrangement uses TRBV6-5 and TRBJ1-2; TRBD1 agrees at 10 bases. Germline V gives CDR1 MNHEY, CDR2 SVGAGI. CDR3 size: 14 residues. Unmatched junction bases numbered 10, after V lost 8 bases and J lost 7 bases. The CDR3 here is CASGQGVKRAGYTF. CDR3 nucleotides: TGTGCCAGCGGACAGGGGGTAAAAAGGGCTGGCTACACCTTC.

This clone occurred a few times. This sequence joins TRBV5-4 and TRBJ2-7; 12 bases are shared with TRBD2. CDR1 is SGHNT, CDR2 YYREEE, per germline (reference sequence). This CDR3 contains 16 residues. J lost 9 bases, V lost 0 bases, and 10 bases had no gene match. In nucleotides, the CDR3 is TGTGCCAGCAGCTTGGGGGCGCCTAGCGGGAGGGCCGTGCAGTACTTC. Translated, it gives CASSLGAPSGRAVQYF. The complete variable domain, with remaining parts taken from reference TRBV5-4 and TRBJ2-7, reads ETGVTQSPTHLIKTRGQQVTLRCSSQSGHNTVSWYQQALGQGPQFIFQYYREEENGRGNFPPRFSGLQFPNYSSELNVNALELDDSALYLCASSLGAPSGRAVQYFGPGTRLTVT.

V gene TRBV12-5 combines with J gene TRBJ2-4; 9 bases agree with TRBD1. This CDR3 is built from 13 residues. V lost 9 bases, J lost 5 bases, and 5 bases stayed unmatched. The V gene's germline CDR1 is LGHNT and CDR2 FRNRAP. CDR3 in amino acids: CASGTGNENIQYF. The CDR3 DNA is TGTGCTAGCGGGACAGGGAATGAAAACATTCAGTACTTC. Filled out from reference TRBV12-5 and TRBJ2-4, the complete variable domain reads DARVTQTPRHKVTEMGQEVTMRCQPILGHNTVFWYRQTMMQGLELLAYFRNRAPLDDSGMPKDRFSAEMPDATLATLKIQPSEPRDSAVYFCASGTGNENIQYFGAGTRLSVL.

Here the CDR3 reads CASSSGTSGGRTGELFF. As DNA, the CDR3 is TGTGCCAGCAGCTCGGGGACTAGCGGGGGTAGGACCGGGGAGCTGTTTTTT. This chain uses TRBV13 with TRBJ2-2, with 14 nucleotides matching TRBD2. The trim removed 4 bases at V and 5 bases at J, leaving 6 bases unmatched. The germline gives CDR1 PRHDT, CDR2 FYEKMQ (reference sequence). CDR3 length: 17 amino acids.

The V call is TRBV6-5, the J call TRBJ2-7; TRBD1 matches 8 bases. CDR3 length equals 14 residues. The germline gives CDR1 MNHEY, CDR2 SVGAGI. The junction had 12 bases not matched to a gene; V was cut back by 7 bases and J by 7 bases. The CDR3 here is CASMVTGGPGEQYF. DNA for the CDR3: TGTGCCAGCATGGTTACAGGGGGTCCTGGTGAGCAGTACTTC.

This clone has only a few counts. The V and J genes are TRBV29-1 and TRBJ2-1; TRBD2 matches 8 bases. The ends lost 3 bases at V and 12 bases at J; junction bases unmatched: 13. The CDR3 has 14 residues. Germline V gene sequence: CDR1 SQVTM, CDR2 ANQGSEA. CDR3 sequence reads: CSVDYLAGVDGQFF. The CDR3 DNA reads TGCAGCGTTGACTACCTAGCGGGCGTCGATGGGCAGTTCTTC.

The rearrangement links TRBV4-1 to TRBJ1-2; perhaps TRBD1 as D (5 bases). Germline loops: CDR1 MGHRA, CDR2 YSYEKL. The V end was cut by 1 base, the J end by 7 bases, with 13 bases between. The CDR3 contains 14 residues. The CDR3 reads CASSQVVGPGGYTF. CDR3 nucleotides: TGCGCCAGCAGCCAAGTTGTGGGGCCGGGTGGCTACACCTTC.

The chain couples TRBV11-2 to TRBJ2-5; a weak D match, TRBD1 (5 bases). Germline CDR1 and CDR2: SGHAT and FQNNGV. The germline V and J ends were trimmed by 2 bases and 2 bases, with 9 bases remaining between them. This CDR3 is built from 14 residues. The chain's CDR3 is CASSLMAGQETQYF. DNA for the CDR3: TGTGCCAGCAGCTTAATGGCAGGGCAAGAGACCCAGTACTTC. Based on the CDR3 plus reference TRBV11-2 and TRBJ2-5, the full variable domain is EAGVAQSPRYKIIEKRQSVAFWCNPISGHATLYWYQQILGQGPKLLIQFQNNGVVDDSQLPKDRFSAERLKGVDSTLKIQPAKLEDSAVYLCASSLMAGQETQYFGPGTRLLVL.

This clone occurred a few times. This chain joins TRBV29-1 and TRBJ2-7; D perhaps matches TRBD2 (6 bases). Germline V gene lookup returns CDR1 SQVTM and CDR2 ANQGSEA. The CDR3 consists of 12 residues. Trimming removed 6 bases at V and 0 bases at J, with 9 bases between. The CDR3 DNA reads TGCAGCGTGTCGGGGGACTCCTACGAGCAGTACTTC. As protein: CSVSGDSYEQYF.

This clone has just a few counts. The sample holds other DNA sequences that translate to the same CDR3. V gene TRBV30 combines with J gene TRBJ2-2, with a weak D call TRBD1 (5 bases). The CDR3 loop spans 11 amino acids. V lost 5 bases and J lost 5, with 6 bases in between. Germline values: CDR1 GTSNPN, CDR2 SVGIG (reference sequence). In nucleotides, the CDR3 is TGTGCCTGGCAGGGAACCGGGGAGCTGTTTTTT. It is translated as CAWQGTGELFF.

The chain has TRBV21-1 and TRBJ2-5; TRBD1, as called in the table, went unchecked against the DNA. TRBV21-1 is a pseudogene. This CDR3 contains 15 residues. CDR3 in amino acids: CASSNRQGRVGTQYF. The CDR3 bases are TGTGCCAGCAGTAATCGTCAGGGTAGGGTAGGGACCCAGTACTTC.

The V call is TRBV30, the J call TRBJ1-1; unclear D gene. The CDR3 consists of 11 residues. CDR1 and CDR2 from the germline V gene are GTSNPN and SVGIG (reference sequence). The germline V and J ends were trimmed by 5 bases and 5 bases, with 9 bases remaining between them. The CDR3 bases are TGTGCCTGGGTCATCGGGACTGAAGCTTTCTTT. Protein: CAWVIGTEAFF.

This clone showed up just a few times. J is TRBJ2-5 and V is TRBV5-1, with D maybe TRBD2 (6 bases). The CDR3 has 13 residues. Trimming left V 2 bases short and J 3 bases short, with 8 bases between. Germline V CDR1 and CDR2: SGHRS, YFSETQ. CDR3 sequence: CASSFGEEETQYF. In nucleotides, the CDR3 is TGCGCCAGCAGCTTTGGGGAGGAAGAGACCCAGTACTTC.

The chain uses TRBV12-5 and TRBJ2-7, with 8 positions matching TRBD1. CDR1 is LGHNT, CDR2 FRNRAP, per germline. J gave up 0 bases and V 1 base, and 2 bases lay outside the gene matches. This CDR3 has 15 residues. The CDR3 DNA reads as TGTGCTAGTGGTTTGGGGACAGGGAGCTCCTACGAGCAGTACTTC. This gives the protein CASGLGTGSSYEQYF.

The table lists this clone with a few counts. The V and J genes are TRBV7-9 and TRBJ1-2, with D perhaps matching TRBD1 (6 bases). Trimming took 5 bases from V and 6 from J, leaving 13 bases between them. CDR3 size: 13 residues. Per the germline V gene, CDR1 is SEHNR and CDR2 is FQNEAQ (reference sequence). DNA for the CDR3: TGTGCCAGCAGCCCCCCCGGGGGGCATGGCTACACCTTC. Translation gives CASSPPGGHGYTF.

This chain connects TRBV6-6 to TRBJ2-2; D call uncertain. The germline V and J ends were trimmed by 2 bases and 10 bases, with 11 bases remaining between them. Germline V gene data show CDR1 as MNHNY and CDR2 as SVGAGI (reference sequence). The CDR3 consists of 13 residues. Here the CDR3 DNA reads TGTGCCAGCAGTTACGCAGGTGTCCAGGAGCTGTTTTTT. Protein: CASSYAGVQELFF.